A selection of T cell receptor beta chains follows, all from one sample in a study of shared clonotypes between healthy human individuals. Clones were read by immunoSEQ multiplex PCR, and TCRdb kept only the in-frame ones, dropping some. The sample records 2 million to 2.5 million clones, approximately 95% being singletons. Sequenced: naive CD4+ T cells from PBMCs. The receptors originated from a man younger than 35 in good health. Some clones in this sample may be carry-over from other donors' samples. Each CDR3 is given with its conserved first and last residue. The D gene is left open where the match is weak. Expanded clones are given a class, and other clones once, few, many or no size at all.

D gene | J gene | CDR3 length | clone size | V gene | CDR3 DNA | CDR3 protein
TRBD2 | TRBJ2-7 | 15 | - | TRBV28 | TGTGCCAGCAGTACTCCGGGACTAGCTCTTTACGAGCAGTACTTC | CASSTPGLALYEQYF
- | TRBJ1-5 | 13 | few | TRBV7-9 | TGTGCCAGCAGCTCATCAGGGTACCAGCCCCAGCATTTT | CASSSSGYQPQHF
TRBD2 | TRBJ2-4 | 15 | - | TRBV2 | TGTGCCAGCAGGTCTAGCGGCTTAGCCAAAAACATTCAGTACTTC | CASRSSGLAKNIQYF
- | TRBJ1-2 | 13 | few | TRBV5-1 | TGCGCCAGCAGCTTGACAGAGAACTATGGCTACACCTTC | CASSLTENYGYTF
TRBD1 | TRBJ1-1 | 14 | - | TRBV11-3 | TGTGCCAGCAGCTACGGAACAGGGGAAACTGAAGCTTTCTTT | CASSYGTGETEAFF
- | TRBJ2-3 | 16 | - | TRBV21-1 | TGTGCCAGCGCGACCTTCCGGGACCGCTGCACAGATACGCAGTATTTT | CASATFRDRCTDTQYF
- | TRBJ2-5 | 11 | once | TRBV29-1 | TGCAGCGTTGGGAGGGGAGAGACCCAGTACTTC | CSVGRGETQYF
TRBD1 | TRBJ1-1 | 15 | - | TRBV6-1 | TGTGCCAGCAGTCCCCTGGGACAGGGCTACACTGAAGCTTTCTTT | CASSPLGQGYTEAFF
- | TRBJ2-1 | 14 | - | TRBV10-3 | TGTGCCACCCTGACTAGTTTATCCTACAATGAGCAGTTCTTC | CATLTSLSYNEQFF
- | TRBJ2-5 | 14 | - | TRBV7-9 | TGTGCCAGCAGCTTCAGACTCCCGCAAGAGACCCAGTACTTC | CASSFRLPQETQYF
TRBD2 | TRBJ2-1 | 16 | - | TRBV11-2 | TGTGCCAGCAGCCGTACTAGCGGGAGTTTTTTCCATGAGCAGTTCTTC | CASSRTSGSFFHEQFF
- | TRBJ2-7 | 14 | - | TRBV7-3 | TGTGCCAGCAGCCCACAGGCGGTGTCCTACGAGCAGTACTTC | CASSPQAVSYEQYF
TRBD1 | TRBJ2-3 | 15 | - | TRBV28 | TGTGCCAGCAGTTACGGGACAGGGGACACAGATACGCAGTATTTT | CASSYGTGDTDTQYF
TRBD1 | TRBJ2-7 | 15 | - | TRBV15 | TGTGCCACCAGCAGAGGTCGGACAGGTGGGTACGAGCAGTACTTC | CATSRGRTGGYEQYF